This entry lists 4 T cell receptor beta chains sequenced from one sample in a study of blood T cell repertoires in COVID-19. Measured with immunoSEQ multiplex PCR; TCRdb has only the in-frame clones, and not every one. The sample records 60,000 to 70,000 clones, 88% being singletons. Sequenced: PBMCs or T cells enriched from blood (not recorded which). These receptors were collected from a woman aged 40 to 50 who had recovered from COVID-19.

This sequence joins TRBV27 and TRBJ1-2; a weak D match, TRBD1 (5 bases). This CDR3 contains 14 residues. Per germline, CDR1 MNHEY and CDR2 SMNVEV (reference sequence). V lost 2 bases and J lost 4, with 11 bases in between. The CDR3 reads CASSLSRVSYGYTF. DNA of the CDR3: TGTGCCAGCAGTTTAAGCAGGGTTAGCTATGGCTACACCTTC.

This chain links TRBV7-2 with TRBJ2-1; 7 nucleotides match TRBD2. The CDR3 loop spans 15 amino acids. Germline trimming cut 3 bases from V and 5 bases from J; bases unmatched to any gene: 7. CDR1 SGHTA and CDR2 FQGNSA come from the germline V gene. The CDR3 region is CASSFYLGTNNEQFF. The CDR3 DNA follows: TGTGCCAGCAGCTTTTACCTTGGGACTAACAATGAGCAGTTCTTC.

The rearrangement links TRBV12-3 or TRBV12-4 to TRBJ1-6; D is uncertain. V lost 2 bases and J 8 bases, leaving 7 bases between the germline ends. The CDR3 is 13 residues long. The chain's CDR3 is CASSLTGDSPLHF. In DNA, the CDR3 is TGTGCCAGCAGTTTAACCGGGGATTCACCCCTCCACTTT.

The rearrangement joins TRBV19 to TRBJ2-2; weak D call: TRBD1 (6 bases). The CDR3 totals 13 residues. From germline, CDR1 is LNHDA and CDR2 SQIVND (reference sequence). The V end was cut by 2 bases, the J end by 6 bases, with 7 bases between. CDR3 loop: CASSIKGAGELFF. The CDR3 DNA sequence: TGTGCCAGTAGTATAAAGGGGGCCGGGGAGCTGTTTTTT.